The rows below give T cell receptor beta chains drawn from one sample of a study of cytotoxic CD8 clonotypes in ibrutinib-treated CLL. Clones were sequenced by immunoSEQ multiplex PCR, and TCRdb holds only the in-frame ones, with some missing. The data show about 270,000 clones, 76% seen once. Sequenced here: PBMCs, sampled at disease progression, from a patient treated with ibrutinib. The receptors derive from a human donor with chronic lymphocytic leukemia. Both conserved end residues are part of each CDR3. D genes are given only for firm matches. The size of a clone is reported for some rows only, either as once, few or many, or as a class for expanded clones.

size,J,V,D,DNA,CDR3
once,TRBJ1-1,TRBV5-1,-,TGCGCCAGCAGCCACTACGACGGAGAGAACACTGAAGCTTTCTTT,CASSHYDGENTEAFF
-,TRBJ2-7,TRBV28,-,TGTGCCAGCAGTTTGACCTACGAGCAGTACTTC,CASSLTYEQYF
once,TRBJ1-1,TRBV7-9,-,TGTGCCAGCAGCTTACGGGGAGGGTTGACCCTTCCCACTGAAGCTTTCTTT,CASSLRGGLTLPTEAFF
-,TRBJ2-7,TRBV5-6,-,TGTGCCAGCAGCTTGGCGGGGGACGGCTACTACGAGCAGTACTTC,CASSLAGDGYYEQYF
few,TRBJ2-7,TRBV2,TRBD1,TGTGCCAGCGTGGGACAGGAGACCTACGAGCAGTACTTC,CASVGQETYEQYF
-,TRBJ2-7,TRBV11-2,-,TGTGCCAGCAGCTTAGAGCCGGTGAGGGTCTACGAGCAGTACTTC,CASSLEPVRVYEQYF
-,TRBJ2-7,TRBV5-6,TRBD1,TGTGCCAGCAGCTACGACAGGGCCTACGAGCAGTACTTC,CASSYDRAYEQYF
-,TRBJ1-1,TRBV5-1,TRBD1,TGCGCCAGCGGACAGGTGGGGGACACTGAAGCTTTCTTT,CASGQVGDTEAFF
few,TRBJ2-5,TRBV13,-,TGTGCCAGCAGCACCCGTCCGGGACTGCACCAAGAGACCCAGTACTTC,CASSTRPGLHQETQYF
-,TRBJ1-5,TRBV15,TRBD1,TGTGCCACCAGCAGTACAGGGGACAACAGCAATCAGCCCCAGCATTTT,CATSSTGDNSNQPQHF
-,TRBJ2-5,TRBV5-6,-,TGTGCCAGCAGCTTAACGGGGGTTGGACAAGAGACCCAGTACTTC,CASSLTGVGQETQYF
-,TRBJ1-4,TRBV6-6,-,TGTGCCAGCAGATACGATTATAATGAAAAACTGTTTTTT,CASRYDYNEKLFF
-,TRBJ2-1,TRBV7-9,-,TGTGCCAGCAGCTTACCCCAGAGTTCGAACAATGAGCAGTTCTTC,CASSLPQSSNNEQFF
-,TRBJ1-2,TRBV29-1,-,TGCAGCGTTGGCCGGGACAATAACTATGGCTACACCTTC,CSVGRDNNYGYTF
-,TRBJ2-1,TRBV4-1,TRBD2,TGCGCCAGCAGCCGACAAGCGGGAGTGGATGAGCAGTTCTTC,CASSRQAGVDEQFF
-,TRBJ2-3,TRBV5-6,-,TGTGCCAGCAGCTTGGACAGGGCCCCAGATACGCAGTATTTT,CASSLDRAPDTQYF
-,TRBJ1-2,TRBV18,-,TGTGCCAGCTCACCTAGCGCCGGGAACTATGGCTACACCTTC,CASSPSAGNYGYTF
-,TRBJ2-5,TRBV5-5,TRBD1,TGTGCCAGCAGCGGACAGGGTACGGAGACCCAGTACTTC,CASSGQGTETQYF
-,TRBJ2-7,TRBV5-6,-,TGTGCCAGCAGCCCCGTGAGGGGGAGCTCCTACGAGCAGTACTTC,CASSPVRGSSYEQYF
once,TRBJ2-3,TRBV20-1,-,TGCAGTGTGGGAGATACGCAGTATTTT,CSVGDTQYF
once,TRBJ2-3,TRBV7-9,-,TGTGCCAGCAGCCGCCTGGCAGATACGCAGTATTTT,CASSRLADTQYF
once,TRBJ1-5,TRBV2,TRBD1,TGTGCCAGCAGTGCGACAGGGCGGGGGATTAGCAATCAGCCCCAGCATTTT,CASSATGRGISNQPQHF
-,TRBJ2-3,TRBV6-1,TRBD2,TGTGCCAGCAGTGAAGCAGGGATTCCGGGACTAGCGGGAGCTAGCACAGATACGCAGTATTTT,CASSEAGIPGLAGASTDTQYF
once,TRBJ2-7,TRBV6-5,-,TGTGCCAGCAGCCTACAGGGTTACGAGCAGTACTTC,CASSLQGYEQYF
-,TRBJ2-5,TRBV6-5,TRBD1,TGTGCCAGCAGTTACTCCTCAGGGGGAAATCAAGAGACCCAGTACTTC,CASSYSSGGNQETQYF
-,TRBJ2-7,TRBV29-1,-,TGCAGCGTTGAAGGGGGGCTTGGGAACGAGCAGTACTTC,CSVEGGLGNEQYF
few,TRBJ2-7,TRBV4-3,-,TGCGCCAGCAGCCAAGCGGGGGGCCCTTTCTCCTACGAGCAGTACTTC,CASSQAGGPFSYEQYF